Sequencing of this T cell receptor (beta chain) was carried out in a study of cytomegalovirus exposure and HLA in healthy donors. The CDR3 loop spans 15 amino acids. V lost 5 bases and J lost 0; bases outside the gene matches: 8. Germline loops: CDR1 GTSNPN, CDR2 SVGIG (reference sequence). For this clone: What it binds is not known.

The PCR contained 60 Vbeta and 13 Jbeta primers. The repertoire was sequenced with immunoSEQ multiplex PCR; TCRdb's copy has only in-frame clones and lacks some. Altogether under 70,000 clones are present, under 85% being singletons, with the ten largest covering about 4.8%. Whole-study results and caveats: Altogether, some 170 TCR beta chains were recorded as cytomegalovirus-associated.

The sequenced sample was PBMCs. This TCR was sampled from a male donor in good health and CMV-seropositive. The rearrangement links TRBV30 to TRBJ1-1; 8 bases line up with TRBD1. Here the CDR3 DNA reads TGTGCCTGGCACAGGGGGACCTCCATGAACACTGAAGCTTTCTTT. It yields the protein CAWHRGTSMNTEAFF.